Listed here is a single T cell receptor beta chain. As handled by the study authors: Estimation of nucleated cell counts relied on the amplification of reference gene primers. This table comes from immunoSEQ multiplex PCR, and its TCRdb copy is limited to in-frame clones, with some not included. V, J and clone size were drawn from that table, and D and trimming were deduced from the DNA. The sample holds roughly 100,000 clones, about 89% seen once. This entry is derived from a study of blood T cell repertoires in COVID-19. Turning to the study itself: Italy, Spain and the United States were the sources of the convalescent and acute COVID-19 samples.

This CDR3 has 14 amino acids. Trimming stripped 8 bases from V and 7 bases from J, with 18 bases between. Germline V lookup: CDR1 MNHEY, CDR2 SMNVEV (reference sequence). This TCR was sampled from a woman aged 60 to 75 with acute or convalescent COVID-19. The sample taken for sequencing was peripheral blood. The chain couples TRBV27 to TRBJ2-1; possible D gene TRBD2, 6 bases. This chain's CDR3 is CASRRVDYRNEQFF. CDR3 DNA: TGTGCCAGCCGGAGGGTTGATTATAGGAATGAGCAGTTCTTC.